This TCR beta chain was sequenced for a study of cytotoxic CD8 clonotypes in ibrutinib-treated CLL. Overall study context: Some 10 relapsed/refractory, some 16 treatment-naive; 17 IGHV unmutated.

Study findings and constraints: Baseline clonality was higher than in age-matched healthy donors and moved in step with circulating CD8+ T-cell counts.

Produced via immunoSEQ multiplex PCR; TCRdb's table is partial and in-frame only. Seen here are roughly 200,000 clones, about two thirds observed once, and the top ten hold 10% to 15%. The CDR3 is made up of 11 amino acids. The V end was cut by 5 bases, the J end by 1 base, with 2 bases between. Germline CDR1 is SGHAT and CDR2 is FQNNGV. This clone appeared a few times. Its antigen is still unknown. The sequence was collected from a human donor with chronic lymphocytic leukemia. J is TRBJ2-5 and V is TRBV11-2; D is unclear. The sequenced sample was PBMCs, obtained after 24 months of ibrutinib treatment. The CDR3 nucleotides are TGTGCCAGCAGCCCCCAAGAGACCCAGTACTTC. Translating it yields CASSPQETQYF.